This TCR beta chain was profiled in a study of blood T cell repertoires in COVID-19. At the level of the study: T cells, B-cell-depleted T cells, or PBMCs supplied cDNA or gDNA.

Individuals drawn from 20 to 30 US areas were about 18 to 89 years old. The authors' processing: From reference gene primer amplification, estimates of nucleated cell counts were derived. Data came from immunoSEQ multiplex PCR; TCRdb stores just in-frame clones and leaves some out. V, J and clone size are those of that table, while D and trimming were read from the DNA. This sample has some 510,000 clones, with roughly 88% found just once. The CDR3 is made up of 15 amino acids. Germline CDR1 MNHEY, CDR2 SVGAGI. Trimming removed 4 bases at V and 0 bases at J, with 10 bases between. Material for sequencing was PBMCs or T cells enriched from blood (not recorded which). This clonotype originated in a woman in her 40s who had recovered from COVID-19. V is TRBV6-5 and J is TRBJ2-1, with a possible D match to TRBD1 (6 bases). The CDR3 protein is CASSWGQTSYNEQFF. As DNA, the CDR3 is TGTGCCAGCAGTTGGGGGCAAACCTCCTACAATGAGCAGTTCTTC.